This paragraph reports one T cell receptor (beta chain). Its antigen is unknown. The record has no base qualities; no much larger clone is one base away. This sample stems from a study of blood T cells in healthy people across ages (dated by TCRdb to about 2015). Context from the whole study: In model experiments, template switching captured about one uniquely barcoded TCR beta cDNA molecule for every two T cells. Two additional independent replicas of 1 million unique cDNA reads from the same blood draw were analyzed for two donors (one aged 18 to 30 and one aged 80 or older). The study measured age-related changes in TCR beta repertoire diversity using deep sequencing normalized with unique cDNA molecular identifiers. The donors were split into four age groups: young (average approximately 16 years), middle-aged (roughly 42), aged (approximately 59) and long-lived (more than 80). To avoid experimental bias, donors of different ages were randomly spread across the sequencing lanes.

What the work shows at the level of the full study, not this receptor alone: Estimates of total diversity based on one million sequenced T cells were considered lower bounds and underestimates. Compared with the aged group, more naive CD4+ T cells, fewer expanded clones and increased TCR diversity were shown by the long-lived group, suggesting age selection. Observed TCR beta diversity per million T cells fell roughly linearly with age, and a significant reduction was already apparent by age around 36. The percentage of naive T cells measured by flow cytometry correlated strongly with observed TCR beta diversity. Bulk unsorted PBMC profiling prevented conclusive comparison of naive and antigen-experienced compartments. Donor CMV infection status was unknown, potentially confounding age-related changes in expanded clonotypes.

Library preparation was by 5' RACE. Data came from an Illumina HiSeq 2500. A second PCR of about 6 to 12 cycles was run with a J-beta primer mix and a sample-barcoded 5' primer. Each TCR beta cDNA molecule received a unique molecular identifier from a template-switch 5' adaptor carrying 12 random nucleotides. Each sample yielded at least 2.5 million CDR3-containing paired-end reads. All of the RNA was converted into first-strand cDNA using the Mint cDNA synthesis kit, with a TRBC-specific oligonucleotide serving as the primer. Following uracil-DNA glycosylase treatment, all cDNA underwent a first 18-cycle PCR with the universal primers M1SS and BC2_uni_R. The original methods were these. For normalization, 1 million high-quality reads, each with a distinct molecular identifier, were randomly selected from each sample. Instead of being binned into consensus sequences, reads that shared molecular identifiers were thrown out. MiTCR, with a Q25 quality threshold and the strictest error-elimination algorithm, was used for CDR3 identification, clonotype clustering and error correction. Lower-bound total TCR beta diversity was estimated with a nonparametric unseen species model using Euler transformation. In TCRdb, the public reads were trimmed at Q25 with fastp and aligned with MiXCR, with productive beta chains retained. Records with the same CDR3 protein are collapsed into one entry carrying the most frequent genes and DNA. It is TCRdb's table, rather than the study itself, that gives the V and J calls and clone size. The sample yields 790,000 or so distinct CDR3 sequences; about half were counted once. The ten most abundant clones make up around 18% of the sample.

The donors were roughly 40 Caucasian individuals from Russia, aged 6 to 90 years, who were systemically healthy. About 10 milliliters of peripheral blood were collected from each donor into EDTA-treated Vacutainer tubes. Ficoll-Paque density-gradient centrifugation was used to isolate PBMCs, with at least 6.5 million per sample. Total RNA, at least 5 micrograms per sample, was extracted from PBMCs with Trizol reagent. For every donor, an aliquot of PBMCs went through flow cytometry to measure the percentages of naive CD45RAhigh/CD27high T cells. Sequenced sample: blood. This clonotype was obtained from a man older than 75 in good health.

This receptor has the CDR3 CSASAGQGINSPLHF. The DNA sequence follows: TGCAGTGCTAGTGCCGGACAGGGAATCAATTCACCCCTCCACTTT. Recombination connected TRBV20-1 to TRBJ1-6, and 8 bases in between align with TRBD1. From a lookup of the germline V gene (reference sequence), CDR1 and CDR2 are DFQATT and SNEGSKA. CDR3 length: 15 amino acids, cysteine to phenylalanine. Of all the DNA, just the CDR3 is kept, 45 bases in frame from base 1. Unmatched junction bases come to 8, with V trimmed by 3 bases and J by 7 bases.